This T cell receptor beta chain was captured in a study of blood T cells in healthy people across ages. Study conclusions and caveats: Comparison with aged donors showed that long-lived donors had more naive CD4+ cells and higher diversity.

Primed by a sample-barcoded 5' primer and a J-beta primer mix, a second PCR proceeded for about 6 to 12 cycles. TCRdb used MiXCR to reprocess the 5' RACE reads, holding one entry per CDR3 protein. The table lists hundreds of thousands of distinct CDR3 sequences, over 40% of them singletons. With regard to this clonotype: Its matching antigen is unknown.

Every sample had a minimum of 6 million PBMCs isolated. V trimming: 5 bases; J trimming: 5 bases; junction bases outside the gene matches: 7. Germline V gene lookup returns CDR1 SEHNR and CDR2 FQNEAQ (reference sequence). The length of the CDR3 is 14 residues. Specimen: blood. The chain has TRBV7-9 and TRBJ1-1; 8 bases are shared with TRBD1. This receptor was taken from a woman older than 75 in good health. CDR3 residues: CASSRQGPPTEAFF. The DNA for the CDR3 is TGTGCCAGCAGCCGACAGGGGCCCCCTACTGAAGCTTTCTTT. The whole variable domain, filled in from reference TRBV7-9 and TRBJ1-1, reads DTGVSQNPRHKITKRGQNVTFRCDPISEHNRLYWYRQTLGQGPEFLTYFQNEAQLEKSRLLSDRFSAERPKGSFSTLEIQRTEQGDSAMYLCASSRQGPPTEAFFGQGTRLTVV.